This TCR beta chain was profiled in a study of cytomegalovirus exposure and HLA in healthy donors. Study results and caveats: Analyses of presence/absence relied on an assumption of roughly uniform sequencing depth across donors. While the bulk of TCR sequences proved rare, some public TCRs turned up in many donors.

Concerning this clone: The target antigen is unknown.

Primers included in the PCR were 60 Vbeta and 13 Jbeta primers. Source study methods: In a later analysis, approximately 73 million unique TCR beta chains included roughly 11 million shared by two or more donors. The data were produced by immunoSEQ multiplex PCR, yet TCRdb's version contains in-frame clones alone and is incomplete. The D gene and trimming were derived from the DNA, and the V and J assignments and clone size from that table. Found here are fewer than 200,000 clones, 76% of them singletons; the top ten hold 0.7% to 0.85%. Germline CDR1 SGHNT, CDR2 YYREEE (reference sequence). The V gene lost 5 bases and the J gene lost 4 bases, with 21 bases spanning the gap. The CDR3 runs to 16 residues.

The TCR comes from a female donor in good health and CMV-seronegative. Sequenced material: PBMCs. The chain is built from TRBV5-4 and TRBJ1-2; no definite D call. DNA of the CDR3: TGTGCCAGCAGTCCCACCCGGGGAATAGGTTCCTATGGCTACACCTTC. Protein sequence: CASSPTRGIGSYGYTF.